This T cell receptor (beta chain) was identified during a study of technical replicates of blood from a few donors. CDR1 and CDR2 (germline): MGHRA, YSYEKL. The V and J ends lost 1 base and 0 bases, in that order; junction bases with no gene match: 3. The CDR3 extends over 19 amino acids. TCRdb keeps only in-frame clones here, not all; method: immunoSEQ multiplex PCR. This sample has 75,000 to 95,000 clones, with over 80% found just once. The sample taken for sequencing was T cells isolated from PBMCs. The clonotype comes from a human donor in good health. This chain links TRBV4-1 with TRBJ2-2, with 15 bases lining up with TRBD2. The CDR3 sequence: CASSQGTSGGATNTGELFF. The DNA of the CDR3 is TGCGCCAGCAGCCAAGGGACTAGCGGGGGGGCCACGAACACCGGGGAGCTGTTTTTT.